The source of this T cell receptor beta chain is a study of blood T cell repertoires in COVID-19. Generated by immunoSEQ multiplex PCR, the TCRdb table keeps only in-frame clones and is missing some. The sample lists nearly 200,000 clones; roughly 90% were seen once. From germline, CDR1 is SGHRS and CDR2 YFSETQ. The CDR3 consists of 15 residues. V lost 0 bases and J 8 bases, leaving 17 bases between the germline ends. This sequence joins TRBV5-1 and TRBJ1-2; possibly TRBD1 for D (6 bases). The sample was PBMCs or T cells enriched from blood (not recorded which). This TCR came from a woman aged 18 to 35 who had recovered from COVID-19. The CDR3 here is CASSLAPDRIDGYTF. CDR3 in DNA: TGCGCCAGCAGCTTGGCTCCCGACAGGATCGACGGCTACACCTTC.